This T cell receptor beta chain was documented in a study of blood T cells in healthy people across ages. Across the whole study: For every two T cells, template switching captured about one barcoded beta molecule.

Trimming cost V 1 base and J 8 bases, with 18 bases left between them. This CDR3 has 15 amino acids. Germline V lookup: CDR1 SGHKS, CDR2 YYEKEE (reference sequence). Per sample, at least 5.5 micrograms of total RNA were extracted. Then a second PCR, running roughly 7 to 12 cycles, was carried out with a sample-barcoded 5' primer and a J-beta primer mix. Each cDNA molecule carried a tag from a template-switch adaptor that contained 12 random nucleotides. TCRdb analysed the 5' RACE reads with MiXCR anew, one entry per CDR3 protein. The sample lists roughly 1,500,000 distinct CDR3 sequences; about 40% were seen once.

Sequencing was performed on blood. This rearrangement joins TRBV5-5 to TRBJ1-2; D is possibly TRBD1 (5 bases). The origin of this receptor is a woman under 30 in good health. CDR3 nucleotide sequence: TGTGCCAGCAGCTTGAGCCCGGGCTGGAGGGACGGCTACACCTTC. Translated, it gives CASSLSPGWRDGYTF.